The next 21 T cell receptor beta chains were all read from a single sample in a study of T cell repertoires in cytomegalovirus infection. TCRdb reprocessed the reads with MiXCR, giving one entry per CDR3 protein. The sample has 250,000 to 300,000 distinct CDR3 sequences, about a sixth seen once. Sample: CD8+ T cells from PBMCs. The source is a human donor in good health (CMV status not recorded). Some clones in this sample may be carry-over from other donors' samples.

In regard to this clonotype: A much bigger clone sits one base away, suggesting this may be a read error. CDR3 nucleotides: TGCAGTGTACGGCGGGACAGGCAATGGGGGACCCAGTACTTC. It specifies CSVRRDRQWGTQYF. This chain links TRBV20-1 with TRBJ2-5; TRBD1 agrees at 8 bases. This CDR3 spans 14 amino acids. In germline, CDR1 is DFQATT, CDR2 SNEGSKA (reference sequence). The ends lost 7 bases at V and 7 bases at J; junction bases unmatched: 14.

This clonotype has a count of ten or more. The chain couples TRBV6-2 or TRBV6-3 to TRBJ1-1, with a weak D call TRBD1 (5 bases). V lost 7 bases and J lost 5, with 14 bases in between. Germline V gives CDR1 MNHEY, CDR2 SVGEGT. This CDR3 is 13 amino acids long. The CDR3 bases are TGTGCCAGCACCCACGGGCGGGGGACTGAAGCTTTCTTT. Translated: CASTHGRGTEAFF.

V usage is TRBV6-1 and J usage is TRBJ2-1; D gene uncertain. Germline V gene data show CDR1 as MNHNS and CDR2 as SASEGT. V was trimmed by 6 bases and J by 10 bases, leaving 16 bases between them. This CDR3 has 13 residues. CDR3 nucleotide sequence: TGTGCCAGCAGCCCGTCTGGTTTTAGCGAGCAGTTCTTC. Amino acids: CASSPSGFSEQFF.

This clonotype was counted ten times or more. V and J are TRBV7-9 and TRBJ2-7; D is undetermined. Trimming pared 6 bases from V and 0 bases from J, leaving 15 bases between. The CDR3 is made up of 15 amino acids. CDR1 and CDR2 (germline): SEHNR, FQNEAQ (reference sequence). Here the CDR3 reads CASSPDAQHSYEQYF. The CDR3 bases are TGTGCCAGCAGTCCTGATGCACAGCACTCCTACGAGCAGTACTTC. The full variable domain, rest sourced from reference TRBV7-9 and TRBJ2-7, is DTGVSQNPRHKITKRGQNVTFRCDPISEHNRLYWYRQTLGQGPEFLTYFQNEAQLEKSRLLSDRFSAERPKGSFSTLEIQRTEQGDSAMYLCASSPDAQHSYEQYFGPGTRLTVT.

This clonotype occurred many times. The CDR3 DNA follows: TGTGCCAGCAGACCCACCGGGACAGTCCCTCGCGGGGAGCTGTTTTTT. Translation gives CASRPTGTVPRGELFF. The chain uses TRBV6-6 and TRBJ2-2; 7 positions agree with TRBD1. With 6 bases clipped from V and 7 bases from J, the junction kept 14 bases outside the gene matches. The CDR3 consists of 16 residues. Germline values: CDR1 MNHNY, CDR2 SVGAGI (reference sequence).

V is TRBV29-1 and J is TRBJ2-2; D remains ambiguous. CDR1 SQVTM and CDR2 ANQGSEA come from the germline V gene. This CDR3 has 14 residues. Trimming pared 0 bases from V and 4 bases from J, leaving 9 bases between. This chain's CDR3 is CSVEEGFSTGELFF. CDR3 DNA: TGCAGCGTTGAAGAAGGGTTTAGCACCGGGGAGCTGTTTTTT.

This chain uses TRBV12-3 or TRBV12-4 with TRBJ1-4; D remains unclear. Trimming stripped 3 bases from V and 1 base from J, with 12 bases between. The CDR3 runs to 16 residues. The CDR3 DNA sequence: TGTGCCAGCAGTTTCCCCGGACTTGAAACTAATGAAAAACTGTTTTTT. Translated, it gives CASSFPGLETNEKLFF.

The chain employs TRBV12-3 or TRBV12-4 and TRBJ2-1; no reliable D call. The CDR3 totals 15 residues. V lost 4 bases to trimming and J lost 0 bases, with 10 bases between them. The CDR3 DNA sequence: TGTGCCAGCAGTTCCGACCAGAGCTCCTACAATGAGCAGTTCTTC. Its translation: CASSSDQSSYNEQFF.

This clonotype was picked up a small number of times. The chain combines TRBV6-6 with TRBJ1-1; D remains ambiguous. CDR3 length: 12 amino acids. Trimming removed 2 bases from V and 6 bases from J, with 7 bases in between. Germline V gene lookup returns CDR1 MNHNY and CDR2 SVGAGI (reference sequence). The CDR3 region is CASSYGRAEAFF. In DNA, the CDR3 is TGTGCCAGCAGTTACGGTCGGGCTGAAGCTTTCTTT.

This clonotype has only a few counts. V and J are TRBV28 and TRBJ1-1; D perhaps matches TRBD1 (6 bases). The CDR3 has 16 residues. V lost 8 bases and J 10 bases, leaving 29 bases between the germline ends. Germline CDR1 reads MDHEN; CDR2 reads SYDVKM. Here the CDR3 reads CASSPRATGFVLGAFF. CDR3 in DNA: TGTGCCAGCTCTCCTAGGGCCACAGGGTTTGTGCTTGGAGCTTTCTTT.

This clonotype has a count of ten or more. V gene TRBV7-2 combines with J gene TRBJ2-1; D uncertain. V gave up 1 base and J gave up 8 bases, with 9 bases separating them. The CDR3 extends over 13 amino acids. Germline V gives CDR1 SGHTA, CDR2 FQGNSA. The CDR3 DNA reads TGTGCCAGCAGCTTAGAAAGGGTCTATGAGCAGTTCTTC. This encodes CASSLERVYEQFF.

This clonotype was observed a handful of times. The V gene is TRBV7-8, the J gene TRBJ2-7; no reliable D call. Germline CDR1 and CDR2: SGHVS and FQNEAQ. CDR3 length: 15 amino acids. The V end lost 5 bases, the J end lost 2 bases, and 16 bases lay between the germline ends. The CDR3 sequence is CASSPSGPATYEQYF. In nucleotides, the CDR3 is TGTGCCAGCAGCCCCTCGGGCCCAGCGACCTACGAGCAGTACTTC.

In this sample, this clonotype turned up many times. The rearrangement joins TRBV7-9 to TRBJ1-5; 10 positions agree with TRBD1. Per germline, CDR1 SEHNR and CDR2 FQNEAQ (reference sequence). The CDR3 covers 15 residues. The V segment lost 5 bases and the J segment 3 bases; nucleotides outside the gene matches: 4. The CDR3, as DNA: TGTGCCAGCAGCAATGGGACAGGGGACAATCAGCCCCAGCATTTT. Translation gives CASSNGTGDNQPQHF.

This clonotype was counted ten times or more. The CDR3 nucleotides are TGTGCCAGCAGCTTAAGGCGGACCGCCCCCACAGATACGCAGTATTTT. Translated: CASSLRRTAPTDTQYF. The V and J genes are TRBV7-3 and TRBJ2-3, with no clear D. Looked up from germline, CDR1 is SGHTA and CDR2 is FQGTGA. V lost 1 base to trimming and J lost 2 bases, with 13 bases between them. This CDR3 is 16 amino acids long.

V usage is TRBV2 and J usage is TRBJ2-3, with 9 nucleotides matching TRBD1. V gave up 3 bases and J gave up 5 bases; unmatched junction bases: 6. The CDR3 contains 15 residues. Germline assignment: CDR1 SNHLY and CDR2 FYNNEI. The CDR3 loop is CASSEGQGFRDTQYF. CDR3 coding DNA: TGTGCCAGCAGTGAGGGACAGGGATTTAGAGATACGCAGTATTTT.

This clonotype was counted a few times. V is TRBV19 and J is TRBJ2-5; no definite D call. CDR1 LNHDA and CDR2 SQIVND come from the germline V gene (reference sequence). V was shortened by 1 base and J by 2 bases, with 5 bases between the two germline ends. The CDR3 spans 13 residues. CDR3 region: CASSIVIQETQYF. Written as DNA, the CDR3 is TGTGCCAGTAGTATAGTGATTCAAGAGACCCAGTACTTC.

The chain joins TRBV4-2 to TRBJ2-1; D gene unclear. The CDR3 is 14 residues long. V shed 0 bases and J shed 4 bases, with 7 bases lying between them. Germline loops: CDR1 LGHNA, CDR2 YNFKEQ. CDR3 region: CASSQEGPYNEQFF. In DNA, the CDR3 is TGTGCCAGCAGCCAAGAAGGGCCTTACAATGAGCAGTTCTTC.

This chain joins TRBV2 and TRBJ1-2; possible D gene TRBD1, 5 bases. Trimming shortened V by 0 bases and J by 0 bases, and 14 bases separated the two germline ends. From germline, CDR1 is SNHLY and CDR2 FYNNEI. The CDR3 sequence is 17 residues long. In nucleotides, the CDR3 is TGTGCCAGCAGTGAAGCCTGGGAGGGGAGAGCTAACTATGGCTACACCTTC. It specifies CASSEAWEGRANYGYTF. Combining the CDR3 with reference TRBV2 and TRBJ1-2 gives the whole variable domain EPEVTQTPSHQVTQMGQEVILRCVPISNHLYFYWYRQILGQKVEFLVSFYNNEISEKSEIFDDQFSVERPDGSNFTLKIRSTKLEDSAMYFCASSEAWEGRANYGYTFGSGTRLTVV.

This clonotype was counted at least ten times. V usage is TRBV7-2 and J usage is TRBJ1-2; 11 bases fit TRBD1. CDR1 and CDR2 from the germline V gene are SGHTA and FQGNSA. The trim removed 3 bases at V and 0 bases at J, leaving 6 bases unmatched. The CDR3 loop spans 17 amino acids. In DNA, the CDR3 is TGTGCCAGCAGCTTCCCCGGGACAGGGGGAACTAACTATGGCTACACCTTC. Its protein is CASSFPGTGGTNYGYTF.

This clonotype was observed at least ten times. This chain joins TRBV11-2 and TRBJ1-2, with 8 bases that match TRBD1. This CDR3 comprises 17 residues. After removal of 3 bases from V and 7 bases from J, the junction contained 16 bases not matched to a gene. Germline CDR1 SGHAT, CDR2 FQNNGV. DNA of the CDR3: TGTGCCAGCAGCTTCAACCAAGGACAGGGCGCCTTAGGTGGCTACACCTTC. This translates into CASSFNQGQGALGGYTF.

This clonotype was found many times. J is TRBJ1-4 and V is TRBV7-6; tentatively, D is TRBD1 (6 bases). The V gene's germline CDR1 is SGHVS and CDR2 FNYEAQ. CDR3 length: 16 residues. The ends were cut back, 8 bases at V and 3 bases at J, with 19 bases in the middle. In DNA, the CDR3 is TGTGCCAGCCACGGCGGCGGAAAGGGGGCTAATGAAAAACTGTTTTTT. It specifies CASHGGGKGANEKLFF.